The clone carrying this T cell receptor (beta chain) was detected only a few times. The junction departs from germline at one end; a sequencing error may be responsible. PCR was performed a second time for 7 to 11 cycles using a sample-barcoded 5' primer and a J-beta primer mix. A template-switch adaptor containing 12 random nucleotides labeled each cDNA molecule. TCRdb independently ran MiXCR on the 5' RACE reads; one entry per CDR3 protein. The sample contains more than 900,000 distinct CDR3 sequences, approximately 32% of which appear only once. CDR3 length equals 17 residues. Germline lookup yields CDR1 MNHNY and CDR2 SVGAGI (reference sequence). The data belong to a study of blood T cells in healthy people across ages. Another study also made use of these data, one on T cells of mothers and their children.

This TCR was recovered from a woman aged 40 to 49 in good health. The sequenced material came from blood. The chain employs TRBV6-6 and TRBJ1-4, with D unclear. The CDR3 region is CASSYSSQTTTNEKLYF. Written as DNA, the CDR3 is TGTGCCAGCAGTTACTCGAGTCAGACTACAACTAATGAAAAACTGTATTTT.